The 13 T cell receptor beta chains reported below all come from one sample, sequenced in a study of Graves' ophthalmopathy and Graves' hyperthyroidism (dated by TCRdb to 2017 to 2018). Sequencing used an Illumina HiSeq 2000. TCR beta CDR3 regions were amplified from RNA transcripts for repertoire sequencing. The first round of RT-PCR was done with HTBI primers and the Qiagen OneStep RT-PCR kit, and was followed by a second round of multiplex PCR, then size selection and purification. The public reads were run again by TCRdb, first through fastp at Q25 and then through MiXCR, and only productive beta chains were kept. Each CDR3 protein appears once, grouped with its most common genes and DNA. The sample includes over 650,000 distinct CDR3 sequences, with 35% to 45% observed a single time. Of the sample, about 3.3% is held by the ten largest clones. What was sequenced was peripheral blood. Receptors originate from an adult man with Graves' ophthalmopathy.

Remarks on this clonotype: A single base separates this from a much larger clone, so it may be a read error. The chain recombines TRBV12-3 or TRBV12-4 with TRBJ2-5; possibly TRBD2 for D (6 bases). The ends were cut back, 4 bases at V and 0 bases at J, with 12 bases in the middle. The CDR3 is made up of 15 amino acids. DNA for the CDR3: TGTGCCAGCAGTTGCGGGATGCGATACCAAGAGACCCAGTACTTC. This codes for CASSCGMRYQETQYF.

Note on this clonotype: Germline is not matched at one junction end, which may reflect a read error. The V call is TRBV9, the J call TRBJ2-2; 10 nucleotides agree with TRBD2. The CDR3 length is 19 residues. From germline, CDR1 is SGDLS and CDR2 YYNGEE. DNA for the CDR3: TGCGCCAGCAGCTTGGTGGCTAGCGGGGGTGAGGAGAACACCGGGGAGCTGTTTTTT. Protein: CASSLVASGGEENTGELFF.

The V gene is TRBV4-1, the J gene TRBJ2-7, with 9 bases matching TRBD2. With 0 bases clipped from V and 1 base from J, the junction kept 4 bases outside the gene matches. The CDR3 consists of 16 residues. Germline values: CDR1 MGHRA, CDR2 YSYEKL. This chain's CDR3 is CASSQESSGGSYEQYF. In DNA, the CDR3 is TGCGCCAGCAGCCAAGAAAGCAGCGGGGGGTCCTACGAGCAGTACTTC.

This clonotype has just a few counts. This chain links TRBV9 with TRBJ1-3; D perhaps matches TRBD1 (5 bases). The CDR3 totals 16 residues. The germline V gene has CDR1 SGDLS and CDR2 YYNGEE. Trimming shortened V by 4 bases and J by 0 bases, and 14 bases separated the two germline ends. The CDR3 sequence: CASSQSGMSSGNTIYF. The CDR3 nucleotides are TGTGCCAGCAGCCAGTCAGGGATGAGCTCTGGAAACACCATATATTTT.

The chain links TRBV6-5 to TRBJ1-1; D gene uncertain. The V gene's germline CDR1 is MNHEY and CDR2 SVGAGI. Trimming cost V 0 bases and J 3 bases, with 8 bases left between them. The CDR3 covers 14 residues. Written as DNA, the CDR3 is TGTGCCAGCAGTTACTCCCAGGTCGACACTGAAGCTTTCTTT. Translating it yields CASSYSQVDTEAFF.

This clonotype was seen at least ten times. The chain uses TRBV29-1 and TRBJ2-2; weak D call: TRBD2 (6 bases). This CDR3 is built from 13 residues. Trimming shortened V by 4 bases and J by 6 bases, and 12 bases separated the two germline ends. Germline lookup yields CDR1 SQVTM and CDR2 ANQGSEA. CDR3 sequence: CSVVGGAAGELFF. CDR3 sequence (DNA): TGCAGCGTTGTAGGAGGGGCGGCCGGGGAGCTGTTTTTT.

Regarding this clonotype: Being one base from a much bigger clone, this may be a read error. The chain couples TRBV14 to TRBJ2-7; the match to TRBD2 covers 7 bases. Trimming removed 11 bases from V and 3 bases from J; junction bases left unmatched: 10. From germline, CDR1 is SGHDN and CDR2 FVKESK. The CDR3 spans 13 residues. CDR3 sequence (DNA): TGTGCCCGTCTGGGGGGGAGAAACTACGAGCAGTACTTC. Translation gives CARLGGRNYEQYF.

The rearrangement links TRBV29-1 to TRBJ2-6; TRBD1 agrees at 10 bases. Germline CDR1 is SQVTM and CDR2 is ANQGSEA. The CDR3 sequence is 14 residues long. The V segment lost 8 bases and the J segment 6 bases; nucleotides outside the gene matches: 7. CDR3 residues: CSRDRGEEANVLTF. Here the CDR3 DNA reads TGCAGCCGGGACAGGGGCGAGGAGGCCAACGTCCTGACTTTC.

This clonotype has only a few counts. V usage is TRBV29-1 and J usage is TRBJ2-3; 14 bases match TRBD2. The CDR3 is made up of 13 amino acids. Per the germline V gene, CDR1 is SQVTM and CDR2 is ANQGSEA. The CDR3 coding sequence is TGCATGACTAGCGGGGGGGCTTCAGATACGCAGTATTTT. It translates to CMTSGGASDTQYF.

This clonotype was observed a few times. The chain uses TRBV3-1 and TRBJ1-6, with D possibly being TRBD1 (5 bases). The V gene's germline CDR1 is LGHDT and CDR2 YNNKEL (reference sequence). The V end was cut by 4 bases, the J end by 10 bases, with 17 bases between. The CDR3 is 15 residues long. CDR3 sequence reads: CASSPRSGEGSPLHF. DNA for the CDR3: TGTGCCAGCAGCCCACGTTCGGGGGAGGGATCACCCCTCCACTTT.

This clonotype was seen only a few times. The V call is TRBV9, the J call TRBJ2-2, with TRBD2 as a possible D gene (6 bases). The germline V gene encodes CDR1 SGDLS and CDR2 YYNGEE. This CDR3 is built from 15 residues. Trimming stripped 3 bases from V and 0 bases from J, with 9 bases between. CDR3 sequence: CASSERATNTGELFF. As DNA, the CDR3 is TGTGCCAGCAGCGAGCGGGCCACGAACACCGGGGAGCTGTTTTTT.

The rearrangement links TRBV5-1 to TRBJ1-2, with a possible D match to TRBD1 (5 bases). The CDR3 extends over 14 amino acids. Trimming shortened V by 4 bases and J by 7 bases, and 17 bases separated the two germline ends. In germline, CDR1 is SGHRS, CDR2 YFSETQ. The CDR3 reads CASSTGQNQLGYTF. In DNA, the CDR3 is TGCGCCAGCAGCACCGGACAAAATCAGCTTGGCTACACCTTC.

This clonotype appeared many times. An end of the junction does not agree with germline; a read error may underlie this. CDR3 DNA sequence: TGTGCCAGCAGTACGCCGGGGCTCTATGGCTACACCTTC. It is translated as CASSTPGLYGYTF. V gene TRBV10-3 combines with J gene TRBJ1-2; D possibly corresponds to TRBD1 (5 bases). This CDR3 has 13 amino acids. In germline, CDR1 is ENHRY, CDR2 SYGVKD.